This T cell receptor (beta chain) derives from a study of T cells after yellow fever vaccination. The authors made TCR cDNA by 5'RACE template switching, adding a universal primer site and UMIs. In TCRdb, the 5' RACE reads were re-called with MiXCR into one record per CDR3 protein. The sample yields about 260,000 distinct CDR3 sequences, 5.2% seen once. This clonotype appeared many times. Its specificity is unknown. Study-level points and caveats: After the booster, nearly 98% of CD4 and 75% to 90% of CD8 primary-response clones were re-detected. Overall, a small share of clonotypes was seen in both CD4 and CD8 compartments.

The CDR3 has 15 residues. The junction had 7 bases not matched to a gene; V was cut back by 2 bases and J by 2 bases. The germline V gene encodes CDR1 SQVTM and CDR2 ANQGSEA. The chain is built from TRBV29-1 and TRBJ2-7; 9 nucleotides match TRBD1. This TCR was sampled from a young man who received the YFV17D yellow fever vaccine. This specimen was CD4+ T cells sorted from PBMCs, taken on the day of the yellow fever booster vaccination. The CDR3 coding sequence is TGCAGCGTTGAAAGGACAGGGGCAGGCGCCTACGAGCAGTACTTC. Its translation is CSVERTGAGAYEQYF.